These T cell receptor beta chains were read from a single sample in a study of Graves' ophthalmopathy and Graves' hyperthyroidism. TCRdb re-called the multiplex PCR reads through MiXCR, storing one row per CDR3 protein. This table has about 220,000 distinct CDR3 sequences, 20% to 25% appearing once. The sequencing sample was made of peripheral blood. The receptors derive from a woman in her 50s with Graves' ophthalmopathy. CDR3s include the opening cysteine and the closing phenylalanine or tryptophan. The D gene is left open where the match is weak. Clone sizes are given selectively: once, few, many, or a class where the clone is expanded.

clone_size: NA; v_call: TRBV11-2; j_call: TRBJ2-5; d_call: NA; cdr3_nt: TGTGCCAGCAGCAGGGGACGGGGGGAGACCCAGTACTTC; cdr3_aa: CASSRGRGETQYF
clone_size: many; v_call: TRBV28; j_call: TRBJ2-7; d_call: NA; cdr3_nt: TGTGCCAGCAGAGACAGCTACGAGCAGTACTTC; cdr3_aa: CASRDSYEQYF
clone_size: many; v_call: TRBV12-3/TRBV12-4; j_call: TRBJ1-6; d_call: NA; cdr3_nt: TGTGCCAGCAGCACTACACTTATAACAGGAAATTCACCCCTCCACTTT; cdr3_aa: CASSTTLITGNSPLHF
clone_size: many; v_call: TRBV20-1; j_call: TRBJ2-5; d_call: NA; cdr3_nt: TGCAGTGCTAGAACCATGTACCAAGAGACCCAGTACTTC; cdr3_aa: CSARTMYQETQYF
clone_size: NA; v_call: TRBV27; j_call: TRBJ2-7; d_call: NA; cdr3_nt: TGTGCCAGCAGCCCCCGGGACAAGAGCTCCTACGAGCAGTACTTC; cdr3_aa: CASSPRDKSSYEQYF
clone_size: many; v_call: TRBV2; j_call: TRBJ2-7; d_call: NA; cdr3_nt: TGTGCCAGCAGGGCGGGTCCCCACGAGCAGTACTTC; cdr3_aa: CASRAGPHEQYF
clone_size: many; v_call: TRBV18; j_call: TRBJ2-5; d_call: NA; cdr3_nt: TGTGCCAGCTCACCTATGGCGGTTCCTGGGCAGACCCAGTACTTC; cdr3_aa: CASSPMAVPGQTQYF
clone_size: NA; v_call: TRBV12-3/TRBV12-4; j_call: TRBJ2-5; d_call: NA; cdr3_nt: TGTGCCAGCAGTTCGTGGCCGAACCAAGAGACCCAGTACTTC; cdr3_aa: CASSSWPNQETQYF
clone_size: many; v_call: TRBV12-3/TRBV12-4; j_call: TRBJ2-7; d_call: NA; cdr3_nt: TGTGCCAGCAGTTTATCAGGGGCCTACGAGCAGTACTTC; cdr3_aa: CASSLSGAYEQYF
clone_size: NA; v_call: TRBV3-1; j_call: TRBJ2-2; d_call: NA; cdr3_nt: TGTGCCAGCAGCCAATACTCAAACCCCACCGGGGAGCTGTTTTTT; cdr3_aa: CASSQYSNPTGELFF
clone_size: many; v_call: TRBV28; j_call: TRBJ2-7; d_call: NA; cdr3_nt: TGTGCCAGCAGACCCGCCGCTAACGAGCAGTACTTC; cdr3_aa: CASRPAANEQYF
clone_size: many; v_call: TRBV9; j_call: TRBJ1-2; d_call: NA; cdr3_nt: TGTGCCAGCAGCGTGGGAGACAGGAACTATGGCTACACCTTC; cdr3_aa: CASSVGDRNYGYTF
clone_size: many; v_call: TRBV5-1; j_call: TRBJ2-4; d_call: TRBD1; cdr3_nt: TGCGCCAGCAGCCAGGACAGGGCCAAAAACATTCAGTACTTC; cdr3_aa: CASSQDRAKNIQYF
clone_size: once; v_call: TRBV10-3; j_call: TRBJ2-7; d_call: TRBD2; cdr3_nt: TGTGTCAGCAGTGAGTCTAACGCGGGAGCCTACGAGCAGTACTTC; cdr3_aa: CVSSESNAGAYEQYF
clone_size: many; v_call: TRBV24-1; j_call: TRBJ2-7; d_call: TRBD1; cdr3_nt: TGTGCCACCAGTGATGGACAGGGGGCCACCTACGAGCAGTACTTC; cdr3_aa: CATSDGQGATYEQYF
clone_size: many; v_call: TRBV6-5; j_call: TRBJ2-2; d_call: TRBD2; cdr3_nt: TGTGCCAGCAATTTGGGCGGGAGCACCGGGGAGCTGTTTTTT; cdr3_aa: CASNLGGSTGELFF
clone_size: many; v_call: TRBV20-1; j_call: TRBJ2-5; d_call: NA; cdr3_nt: TGCAGTGCCGAATCAGGGCAAGAGACCCAGTACTTC; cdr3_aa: CSAESGQETQYF
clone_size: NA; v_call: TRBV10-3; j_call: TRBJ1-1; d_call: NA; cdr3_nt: TGTGCCATCAGTGAGTCCGGCAGCCTTGAAGCTTTCTTT; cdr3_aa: CAISESGSLEAFF
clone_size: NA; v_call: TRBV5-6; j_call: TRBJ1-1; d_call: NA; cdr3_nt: TGTGCCAGCAGCTTATCCGAATGGGACACTGAAGCTTTCTTT; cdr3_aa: CASSLSEWDTEAFF
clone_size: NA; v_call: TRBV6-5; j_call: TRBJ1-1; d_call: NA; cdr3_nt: TGTGCCAGCAGGTACACGACGGACCACACTGAAGCTTTCTTT; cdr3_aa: CASRYTTDHTEAFF
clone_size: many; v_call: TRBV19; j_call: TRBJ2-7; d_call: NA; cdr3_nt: TGTGCCAGTAGTATTGGGCTGGAAACCTACGAGCAGTACTTC; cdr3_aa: CASSIGLETYEQYF
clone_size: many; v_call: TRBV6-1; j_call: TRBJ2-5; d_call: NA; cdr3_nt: TGTGCCAGCAGTTATGGGTCGGAGACCCAGTACTTC; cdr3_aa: CASSYGSETQYF
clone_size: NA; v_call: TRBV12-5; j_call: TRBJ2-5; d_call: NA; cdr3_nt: TGTGCTAGTGGTTCGAGGGATCAAGAGACCCAGTACTTC; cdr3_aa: CASGSRDQETQYF
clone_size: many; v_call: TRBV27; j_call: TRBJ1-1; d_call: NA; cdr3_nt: TGTGCCAGCAGTTTATCGACCAGGGCTTCGGGTGAAGCTTTCTTT; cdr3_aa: CASSLSTRASGEAFF
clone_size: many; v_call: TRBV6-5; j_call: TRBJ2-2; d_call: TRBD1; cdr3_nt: TGTGCCGGACAGGGCACCGGGGAGCTGTTTTTT; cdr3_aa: CAGQGTGELFF
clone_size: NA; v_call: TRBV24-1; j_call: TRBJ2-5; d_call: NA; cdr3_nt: TGTGCCACCAGTGTCTCAGGGACCGGGGCCCAGTACTTC; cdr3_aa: CATSVSGTGAQYF
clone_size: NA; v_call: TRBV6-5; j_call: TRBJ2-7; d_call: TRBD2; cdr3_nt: TGTGCCAGCAGTTTTTTGATAGCGGGACCCCAACTGGAGCAGTACTTC; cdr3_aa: CASSFLIAGPQLEQYF
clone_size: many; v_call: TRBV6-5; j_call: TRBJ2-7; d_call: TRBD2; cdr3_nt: TGTGCCAGCAGTTACGGGACTAGTGGCGAGCAGTACTTC; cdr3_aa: CASSYGTSGEQYF
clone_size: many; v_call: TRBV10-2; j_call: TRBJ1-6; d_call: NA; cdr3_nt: TGCGCCAGCAGTGAGGACAACAATTCACCCCTCCACTTT; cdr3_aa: CASSEDNNSPLHF
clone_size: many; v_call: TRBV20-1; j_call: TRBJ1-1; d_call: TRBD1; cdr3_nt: TGCAGTGCTAGAGATAGGAACAGGGGGGACACTGAAGCTTTCTTT; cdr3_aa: CSARDRNRGDTEAFF
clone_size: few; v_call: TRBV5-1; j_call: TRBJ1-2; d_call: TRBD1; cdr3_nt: TGCGCCAGCAGAAAGCAGACAGGGGGCGATGGCTACACCTTC; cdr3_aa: CASRKQTGGDGYTF
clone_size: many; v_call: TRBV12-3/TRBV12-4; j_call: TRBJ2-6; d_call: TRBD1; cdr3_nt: TGTGCCAGCAGCAAGGGACAGGGGTTTGGGGCCAACGTCCTGACTTTC; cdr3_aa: CASSKGQGFGANVLTF
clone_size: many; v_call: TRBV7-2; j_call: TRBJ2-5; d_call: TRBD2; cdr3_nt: TGTGCCAGCAGCTTTTTGGGCGGGAGTTTCGAGACCCAGTACTTC; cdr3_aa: CASSFLGGSFETQYF